These T cell receptor beta chains were read from a single sample in a study of cytotoxic CD8 clonotypes in ibrutinib-treated CLL. The repertoire was sequenced with immunoSEQ multiplex PCR; TCRdb's copy has only in-frame clones and lacks some. The data hold roughly 180,000 clones, with less than 85% observed a single time. Specimen: PBMCs, collected after 24 months of ibrutinib treatment. These TCRs come from a human donor with chronic lymphocytic leukemia. Each CDR3 is given with its conserved first and last residue. D genes are given only for firm matches. Some rows mark clone size as missing; the rest say once, few, many or name a class of expanded clone.

clone size,J gene,CDR3 length,D gene,V gene,CDR3 DNA,CDR3 protein
NA,TRBJ2-7,15,TRBD1,TRBV7-2,TGTGCCAGCAGCACCGGACAGGCGCACTCCTACGAGCAGTACTTC,CASSTGQAHSYEQYF
NA,TRBJ1-3,15,NA,TRBV19,TGTGCCAGTAGTGATACAGGGATCTCTGGAAACACCATATATTTT,CASSDTGISGNTIYF
NA,TRBJ2-3,14,TRBD2,TRBV9,TGTGCCAGCAGCGAGGGACTAGCAGAGCGTCTGCAGTATTTT,CASSEGLAERLQYF
NA,TRBJ2-2,15,TRBD1,TRBV4-1,TGCGCCAGCAGCCATGGGACAGCGAACACCGGGGAGCTGTTTTTT,CASSHGTANTGELFF
NA,TRBJ1-1,15,NA,TRBV18,TGTGCCAGCTCACCGGAGAGACATCAGAACACTGAAGCTTTCTTT,CASSPERHQNTEAFF
once,TRBJ2-7,16,TRBD1,TRBV7-2,TGTGCCAGCAGCTTACCTAACAGGGGCCCCCGCTACGAGCAGTACTTC,CASSLPNRGPRYEQYF
NA,TRBJ1-1,15,TRBD1,TRBV7-9,TGTGCCAGCAGCTTCCGACAGGGGGGGGACACTGAAGCTTTCTTT,CASSFRQGGDTEAFF
NA,TRBJ2-7,11,NA,TRBV20-1,TGCAGTGCGGCCAATATTTACGAGCAGTACTTC,CSAANIYEQYF
NA,TRBJ2-5,15,TRBD2,TRBV30,TGTGCCTGGAATGGCCAAAGGGCGGGGGGGGAGACCCAGTACTTC,CAWNGQRAGGETQYF
once,TRBJ1-1,13,NA,TRBV15,TGTGCCACCAGACGAAATCAGAACACTGAAGCTTTCTTT,CATRRNQNTEAFF
NA,TRBJ1-4,16,TRBD1,TRBV5-1,TGCGCCAGCAGCTTGGGGGGGACAGGTTATAATGAAAAACTGTTTTTT,CASSLGGTGYNEKLFF
once,TRBJ2-1,14,NA,TRBV9,TGTGCCAGCAGCGTAGATCTCTACCGCAATGAGCAGTTCTTC,CASSVDLYRNEQFF
NA,TRBJ2-3,12,TRBD1,TRBV7-9,TGTGCCAGCAGCTTATCAAGACAGGGGTTGTTTTTT,CASSLSRQGLFF
NA,TRBJ2-7,13,NA,TRBV9,TGTGCCAGCAGCGGTACGGGTGTCTACGAGCAGTACTTC,CASSGTGVYEQYF
NA,TRBJ1-1,16,NA,TRBV28,TGTGCCAGCAGTGCCATCAGGGGATCCACGAACACTGAAGCTTTCTTT,CASSAIRGSTNTEAFF
NA,TRBJ2-2,16,NA,TRBV5-3,TGTGCCAGAAGCTTGCGACCCCTGGCGGTTGCCGGGGAGCTGTTTTTT,CARSLRPLAVAGELFF
NA,TRBJ2-5,12,NA,TRBV28,TGTGCCAGCAGTTTTTCTGCCGAGACCCAGTACTTC,CASSFSAETQYF
NA,TRBJ1-1,12,NA,TRBV5-3,TGTGCCGGCCGGCGGGGGTGGACTGAAGCTTTCTTT,CAGRRGWTEAFF
NA,TRBJ1-4,16,NA,TRBV6-6,TGTGCCAGCAGTTACTCAGACACCCCAACTAATGAAAAACTGTTTTTT,CASSYSDTPTNEKLFF
NA,TRBJ1-5,12,NA,TRBV6-1,TGTGCCGGGACTACAGGGTCCCAGCCCCAGCATTTT,CAGTTGSQPQHF
NA,TRBJ2-5,16,NA,TRBV7-2,TGTGCCAGCAGCTCGTCAGGGATGGGAGGCATGGAGACCCAGTACTTC,CASSSSGMGGMETQYF
once,TRBJ2-1,15,NA,TRBV9,TGTGCCAGCAGCGTAGCACTAGCCGCCCAGTATGAGCAGTTCTTC,CASSVALAAQYEQFF
few,TRBJ1-2,13,NA,TRBV5-1,TGCGCCAGCAGCTGGGGACATAGGGACGGCTACACCTTC,CASSWGHRDGYTF
few,TRBJ1-1,16,TRBD1,TRBV19,TGTGCCAGTAGCGCCCGGGGGGACAGGGTGAACACTGAAGCTTTCTTT,CASSARGDRVNTEAFF